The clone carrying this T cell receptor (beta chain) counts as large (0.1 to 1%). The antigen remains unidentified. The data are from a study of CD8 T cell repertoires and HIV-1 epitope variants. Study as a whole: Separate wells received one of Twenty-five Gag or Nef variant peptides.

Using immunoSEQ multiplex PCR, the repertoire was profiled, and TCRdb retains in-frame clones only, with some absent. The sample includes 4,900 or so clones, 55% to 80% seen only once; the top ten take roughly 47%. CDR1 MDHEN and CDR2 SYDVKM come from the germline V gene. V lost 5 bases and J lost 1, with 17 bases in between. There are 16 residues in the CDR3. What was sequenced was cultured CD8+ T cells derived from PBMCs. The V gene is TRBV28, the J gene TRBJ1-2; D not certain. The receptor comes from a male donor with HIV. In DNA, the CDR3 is TGTGCCAGCAGTCTCATGCCCCTGGACTATAACTATGGCTACACCTTC. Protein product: CASSLMPLDYNYGYTF.